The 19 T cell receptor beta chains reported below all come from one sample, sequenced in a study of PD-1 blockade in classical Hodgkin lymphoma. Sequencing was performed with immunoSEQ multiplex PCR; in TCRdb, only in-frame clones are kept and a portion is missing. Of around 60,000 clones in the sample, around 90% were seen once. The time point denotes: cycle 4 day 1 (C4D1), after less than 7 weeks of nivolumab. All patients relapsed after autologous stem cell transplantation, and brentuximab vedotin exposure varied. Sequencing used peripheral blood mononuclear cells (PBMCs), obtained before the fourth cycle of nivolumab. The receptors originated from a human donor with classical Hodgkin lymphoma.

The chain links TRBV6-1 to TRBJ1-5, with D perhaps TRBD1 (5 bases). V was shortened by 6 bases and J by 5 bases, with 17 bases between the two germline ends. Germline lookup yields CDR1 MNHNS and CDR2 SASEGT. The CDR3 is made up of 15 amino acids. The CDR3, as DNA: TGTGCCAGCAGGAGCGGGACTCTCGGCGATCAGCCCCAGCATTTT. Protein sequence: CASRSGTLGDQPQHF.

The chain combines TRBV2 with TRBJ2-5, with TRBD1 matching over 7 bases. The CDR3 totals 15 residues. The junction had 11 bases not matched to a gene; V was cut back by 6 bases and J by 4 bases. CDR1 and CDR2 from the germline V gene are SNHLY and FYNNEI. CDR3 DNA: TGTGCCAGCAGGACACAGGGGATAGGTTCAGAGACCCAGTACTTC. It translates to CASRTQGIGSETQYF.

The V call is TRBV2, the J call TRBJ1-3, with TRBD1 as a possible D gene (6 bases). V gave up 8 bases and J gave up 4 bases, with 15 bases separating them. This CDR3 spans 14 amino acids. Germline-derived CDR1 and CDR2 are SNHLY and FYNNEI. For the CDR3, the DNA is TGTGCCAGCGAGGGGGGGGACTCGGGAAACACCATATATTTT. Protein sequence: CASEGGDSGNTIYF.

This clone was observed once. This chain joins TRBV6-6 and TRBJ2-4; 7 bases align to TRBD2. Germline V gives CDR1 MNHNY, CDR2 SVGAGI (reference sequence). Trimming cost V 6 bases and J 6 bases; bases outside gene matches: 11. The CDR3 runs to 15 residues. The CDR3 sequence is CASRGDYEKLNIQYF. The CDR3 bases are TGTGCCAGCAGGGGGGACTACGAGAAACTAAACATTCAGTACTTC.

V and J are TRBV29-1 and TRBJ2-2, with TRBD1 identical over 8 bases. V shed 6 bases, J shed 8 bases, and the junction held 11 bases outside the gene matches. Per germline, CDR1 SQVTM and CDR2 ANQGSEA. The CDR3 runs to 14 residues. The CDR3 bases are TGCAGCGTCACACGACAGGGGATATCGGGGGAGCTGTTTTTT. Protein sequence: CSVTRQGISGELFF.

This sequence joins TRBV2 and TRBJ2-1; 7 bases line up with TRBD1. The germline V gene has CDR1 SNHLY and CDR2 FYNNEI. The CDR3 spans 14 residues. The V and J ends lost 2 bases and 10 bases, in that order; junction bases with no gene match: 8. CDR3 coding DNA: TGTGCCAGCAGTGAACGACAGGGAATCGGGGAGCAGTTCTTC. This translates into CASSERQGIGEQFF.

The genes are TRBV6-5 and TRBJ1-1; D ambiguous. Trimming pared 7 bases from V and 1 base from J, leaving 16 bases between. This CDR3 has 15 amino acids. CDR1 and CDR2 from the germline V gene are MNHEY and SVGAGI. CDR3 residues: CASTPPGEGNTEAFF. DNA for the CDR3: TGTGCCAGCACACCCCCGGGAGAGGGGAACACTGAAGCTTTCTTT.

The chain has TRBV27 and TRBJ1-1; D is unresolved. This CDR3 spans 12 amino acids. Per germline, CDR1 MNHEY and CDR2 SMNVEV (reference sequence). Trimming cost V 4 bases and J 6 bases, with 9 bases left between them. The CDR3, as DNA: TGTGCCAGCAGTTCCGGGTTAGCTGAAGCTTTCTTT. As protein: CASSSGLAEAFF.

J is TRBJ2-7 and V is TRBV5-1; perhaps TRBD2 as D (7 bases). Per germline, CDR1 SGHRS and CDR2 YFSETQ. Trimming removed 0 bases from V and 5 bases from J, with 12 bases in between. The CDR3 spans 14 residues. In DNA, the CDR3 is TGCGCCAGCAGCTTGGTGGGGGGGCCGGACGAGCAGTACTTC. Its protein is CASSLVGGPDEQYF.

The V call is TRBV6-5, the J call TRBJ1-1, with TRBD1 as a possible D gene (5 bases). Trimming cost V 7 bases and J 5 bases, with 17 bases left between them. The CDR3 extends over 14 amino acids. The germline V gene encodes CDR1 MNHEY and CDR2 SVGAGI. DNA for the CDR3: TGTGCCAGCATCCGAAGTGGGGGGTGGACTGAAGCTTTCTTT. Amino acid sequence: CASIRSGGWTEAFF.

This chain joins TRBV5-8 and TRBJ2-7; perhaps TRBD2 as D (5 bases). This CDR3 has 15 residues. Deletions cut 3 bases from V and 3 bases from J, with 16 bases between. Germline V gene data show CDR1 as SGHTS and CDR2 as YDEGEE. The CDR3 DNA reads TGTGCCAGCAGCTCCCTTGGCGGGCTGGTCTACGAGCAGTACTTC. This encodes CASSSLGGLVYEQYF.

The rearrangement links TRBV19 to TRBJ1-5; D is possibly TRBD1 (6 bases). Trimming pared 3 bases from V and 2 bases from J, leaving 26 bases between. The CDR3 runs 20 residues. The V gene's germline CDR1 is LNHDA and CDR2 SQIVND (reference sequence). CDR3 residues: CASSILNVGTRFSGNQPQHF. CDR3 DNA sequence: TGTGCCAGTAGTATTCTAAACGTGGGGACAAGGTTTTCGGGCAATCAGCCCCAGCATTTT.

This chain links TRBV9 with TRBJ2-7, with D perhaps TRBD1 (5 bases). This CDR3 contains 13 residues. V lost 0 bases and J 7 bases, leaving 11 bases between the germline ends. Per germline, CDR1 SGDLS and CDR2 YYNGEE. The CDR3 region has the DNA TGTGCCAGCAGCGTAGCTGCGAAGGGGGAGCAGTACTTC. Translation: CASSVAAKGEQYF.

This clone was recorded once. The CDR3 nucleotides are TGTGCCAGCAGTTTCACTGAAGCTTTCTTT. Protein: CASSFTEAFF. V and J are TRBV28 and TRBJ1-1; no reliable D call. V dropped 3 bases and J dropped 4 bases, with 0 bases sitting between them. This CDR3 contains 10 residues. Germline V gene sequence: CDR1 MDHEN, CDR2 SYDVKM.

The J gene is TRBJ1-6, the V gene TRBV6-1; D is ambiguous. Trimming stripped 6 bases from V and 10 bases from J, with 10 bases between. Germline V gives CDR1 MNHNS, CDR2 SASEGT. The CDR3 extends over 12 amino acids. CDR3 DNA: TGTGCCAGCAGATTGGGGAGCTCACCCCTCCACTTT. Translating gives CASRLGSSPLHF.

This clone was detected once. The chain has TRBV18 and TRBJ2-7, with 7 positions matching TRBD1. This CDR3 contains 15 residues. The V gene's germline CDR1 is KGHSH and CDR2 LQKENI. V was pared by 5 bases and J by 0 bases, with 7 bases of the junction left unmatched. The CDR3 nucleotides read TGTGCCAGCTCAACAGGACAGGTGTACTCCTACGAGCAGTACTTC. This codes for CASSTGQVYSYEQYF.

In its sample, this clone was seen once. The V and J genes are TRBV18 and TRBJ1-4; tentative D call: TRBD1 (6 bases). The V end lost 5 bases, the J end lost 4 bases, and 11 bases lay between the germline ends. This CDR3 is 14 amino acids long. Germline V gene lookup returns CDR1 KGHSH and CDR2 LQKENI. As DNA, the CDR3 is TGTGCCAGCTCATCCGACAGGCGTAATGAAAAACTGTTTTTT. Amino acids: CASSSDRRNEKLFF.

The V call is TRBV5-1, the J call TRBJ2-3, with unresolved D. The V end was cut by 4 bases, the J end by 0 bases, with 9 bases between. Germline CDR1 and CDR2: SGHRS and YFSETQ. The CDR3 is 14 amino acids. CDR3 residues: CASSLGASTDTQYF. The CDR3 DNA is TGCGCCAGCAGCCTAGGTGCTAGCACAGATACGCAGTATTTT.

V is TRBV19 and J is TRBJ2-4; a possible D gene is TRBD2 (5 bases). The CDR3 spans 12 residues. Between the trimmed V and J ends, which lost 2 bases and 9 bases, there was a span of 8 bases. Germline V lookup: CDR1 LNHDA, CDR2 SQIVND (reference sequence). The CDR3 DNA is TGTGCCAGTAGTATACTAGGGAGCATTCAGTACTTC. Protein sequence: CASSILGSIQYF.